These T cell receptor beta chains were read from a single sample in a study of read filtering for tumor transcriptome and immune sequencing. TCRdb processed the reads anew with MiXCR; each CDR3 protein has one entry. The sample has fewer than 90,000 distinct CDR3 sequences; around 12% are singletons. Sequencing was done on a sample of a population of CD138-negative cells sorted from bone marrow. The receptors come from a donor at least 40 years old with multiple myeloma. Each CDR3 is given with its conserved first and last residue. Each record gives: D gene, J gene, clone size, V gene, CDR3 protein, CDR3 DNA. The D gene is left open where the match is weak. The size entry is marked missing in some rows and otherwise reads once, few, many or a size class.

d_gene: NA; j_gene: TRBJ1-1; abundance: many; v_gene: TRBV28; CDR3aa: CAAFKGRNTEAFF; CDR3nt: TGTGCCGCATTCAAGGGGAGAAACACTGAAGCTTTCTTT
d_gene: NA; j_gene: TRBJ2-5; abundance: many; v_gene: TRBV20-1; CDR3aa: CSAPSPGEETQYF; CDR3nt: TGCAGTGCCCCGTCCCCGGGAGAAGAGACCCAGTACTTC
d_gene: TRBD2; j_gene: TRBJ2-2; abundance: many; v_gene: TRBV7-3; CDR3aa: CATSASGSNTGELFF; CDR3nt: TGTGCCACCTCCGCTAGCGGCTCGAACACCGGGGAGCTGTTTTTT
d_gene: TRBD2; j_gene: TRBJ2-1; abundance: many; v_gene: TRBV28; CDR3aa: CASSSSRLAVNEQFF; CDR3nt: TGTGCCAGCAGTTCCTCGAGACTAGCGGTAAATGAGCAGTTCTTC
d_gene: TRBD1; j_gene: TRBJ1-1; abundance: many; v_gene: TRBV29-1; CDR3aa: CSVRGDSEAFF; CDR3nt: TGCAGCGTTCGAGGGGACAGTGAAGCTTTCTTT
d_gene: NA; j_gene: TRBJ2-5; abundance: NA; v_gene: TRBV6-5; CDR3aa: CASSDSGLQETQYF; CDR3nt: TGTGCCAGCAGTGATTCAGGGTTGCAAGAGACCCAGTACTTC
d_gene: NA; j_gene: TRBJ2-1; abundance: few; v_gene: TRBV6-1; CDR3aa: CASSESRTNNEQFF; CDR3nt: TGTGCCAGCAGTGAATCAAGGACCAACAATGAGCAGTTCTTC
d_gene: NA; j_gene: TRBJ2-7; abundance: many; v_gene: TRBV5-1; CDR3aa: CASSYAGQYEQYF; CDR3nt: TGCGCCAGCAGCTATGCAGGGCAGTACGAGCAGTACTTC
d_gene: NA; j_gene: TRBJ2-1; abundance: few; v_gene: TRBV7-3; CDR3aa: CASSLLASGAYNEQFF; CDR3nt: TGTGCCAGCAGCTTACTCGCGAGCGGAGCCTACAATGAGCAGTTCTTC
d_gene: TRBD1; j_gene: TRBJ2-1; abundance: NA; v_gene: TRBV2; CDR3aa: CASTTGGGEQFF; CDR3nt: TGTGCCAGCACGACAGGGGGCGGTGAGCAGTTCTTC
d_gene: TRBD1; j_gene: TRBJ2-1; abundance: many; v_gene: TRBV12-3/TRBV12-4; CDR3aa: CASSTGQGTPSKQFF; CDR3nt: TGTGCCAGCAGTACGGGACAGGGGACCCCTTCGAAGCAGTTCTTC
d_gene: TRBD2; j_gene: TRBJ2-7; abundance: many; v_gene: TRBV20-1; CDR3aa: CSASRREISLFIRGEQYF; CDR3nt: TGCAGTGCTAGCCGGCGGGAGATCTCCCTATTCATTCGAGGCGAGCAGTACTTC
d_gene: NA; j_gene: TRBJ2-2; abundance: many; v_gene: TRBV25-1; CDR3aa: CASYLENTGELFF; CDR3nt: TGTGCCAGCTATTTGGAAAACACCGGGGAGCTGTTTTTT
d_gene: NA; j_gene: TRBJ1-1; abundance: many; v_gene: TRBV20-1; CDR3aa: CSARAGVETEAFF; CDR3nt: TGCAGTGCTAGAGCGGGGGTGGAAACTGAAGCTTTCTTT
d_gene: TRBD1; j_gene: TRBJ2-5; abundance: many; v_gene: TRBV7-2; CDR3aa: CASSLQADRQETQYF; CDR3nt: TGTGCCAGCAGCTTACAGGCGGACAGGCAAGAGACCCAGTACTTC
d_gene: NA; j_gene: TRBJ1-3; abundance: many; v_gene: TRBV7-2; CDR3aa: CASSSVEGNTIYF; CDR3nt: TGTGCCAGCAGCTCCGTAGAAGGAAACACCATATATTTT
d_gene: NA; j_gene: TRBJ2-1; abundance: many; v_gene: TRBV5-1; CDR3aa: CASSRDYYDEQFF; CDR3nt: TGCGCCAGCAGCCGGGATTATTACGATGAGCAGTTCTTC
d_gene: TRBD2; j_gene: TRBJ2-2; abundance: few; v_gene: TRBV29-1; CDR3aa: CSVAGTSAGELFF; CDR3nt: TGCAGCGTTGCCGGGACTAGCGCCGGGGAGCTGTTTTTT
d_gene: NA; j_gene: TRBJ2-1; abundance: many; v_gene: TRBV6-6; CDR3aa: CASSYSRGRTNEQFF; CDR3nt: TGTGCCAGCAGTTACTCTCGCGGGCGAACCAATGAGCAGTTCTTC
d_gene: TRBD2; j_gene: TRBJ2-3; abundance: NA; v_gene: TRBV20-1; CDR3aa: CSALGRVTDMQYF; CDR3nt: TGCAGTGCCCTCGGGAGGGTGACAGATATGCAGTATTTT
d_gene: NA; j_gene: TRBJ2-7; abundance: many; v_gene: TRBV28; CDR3aa: CASRTRDEQYF; CDR3nt: TGTGCCAGCAGAACCCGGGACGAGCAGTACTTC
d_gene: NA; j_gene: TRBJ1-2; abundance: many; v_gene: TRBV28; CDR3aa: CASYSSYGYTF; CDR3nt: TGTGCCAGTTATTCCTCCTATGGCTACACCTTC
d_gene: NA; j_gene: TRBJ1-5; abundance: many; v_gene: TRBV28; CDR3aa: CASSPLMRGNQPQHF; CDR3nt: TGTGCCAGCAGTCCCCTCATGAGGGGCAATCAGCCCCAGCATTTT
d_gene: NA; j_gene: TRBJ1-1; abundance: few; v_gene: TRBV9; CDR3aa: CASSVEGKNTEAFF; CDR3nt: TGTGCCAGCAGCGTAGAAGGGAAGAACACTGAAGCTTTCTTT
d_gene: TRBD1; j_gene: TRBJ1-4; abundance: many; v_gene: TRBV7-9; CDR3aa: CASSSSGTGGEKLFF; CDR3nt: TGTGCCAGCAGCTCCTCCGGGACAGGTGGTGAAAAACTGTTTTTT
d_gene: NA; j_gene: TRBJ1-5; abundance: many; v_gene: TRBV7-8; CDR3aa: CASSLARDGNQPQHF; CDR3nt: TGTGCCAGCAGCTTAGCTCGGGATGGCAATCAGCCCCAGCATTTT
d_gene: NA; j_gene: TRBJ2-5; abundance: once; v_gene: TRBV11-2; CDR3aa: CASTPGGLETQYF; CDR3nt: TGTGCCAGCACCCCTGGGGGGCTGGAGACCCAGTACTTC
d_gene: NA; j_gene: TRBJ2-6; abundance: many; v_gene: TRBV30; CDR3aa: CAWSRGAGANVLTF; CDR3nt: TGTGCCTGGAGCAGGGGGGCTGGGGCCAACGTCCTGACTTTC
d_gene: TRBD1; j_gene: TRBJ2-3; abundance: NA; v_gene: TRBV5-1; CDR3aa: CATDGQGGTDTQYF; CDR3nt: TGCGCCACCGACGGACAGGGGGGCACAGATACGCAGTATTTT
d_gene: NA; j_gene: TRBJ2-5; abundance: many; v_gene: TRBV6-5; CDR3aa: CASSYSSQGNVETQYF; CDR3nt: TGTGCCAGCAGTTACTCGTCGCAGGGGAACGTCGAGACCCAGTACTTC
d_gene: TRBD1; j_gene: TRBJ2-2; abundance: many; v_gene: TRBV24-1; CDR3aa: CATSDPTTGWGTGELFF; CDR3nt: TGTGCCACCAGTGATCCTACGACAGGGTGGGGGACCGGGGAGCTGTTTTTT
d_gene: TRBD1; j_gene: TRBJ1-6; abundance: many; v_gene: TRBV20-1; CDR3aa: CSAAGGSVIDSPLHF; CDR3nt: TGCAGTGCTGCAGGGGGCTCCGTTATAGATTCACCCCTCCACTTT
d_gene: NA; j_gene: TRBJ1-5; abundance: many; v_gene: TRBV4-2; CDR3aa: CASSQGEVAGVQPQHF; CDR3nt: TGTGCCAGCAGCCAAGGTGAGGTGGCAGGGGTTCAGCCCCAGCATTTT
d_gene: NA; j_gene: TRBJ1-1; abundance: many; v_gene: TRBV7-3; CDR3aa: CASSTQGNTEAFF; CDR3nt: TGTGCCAGCAGCACTCAGGGGAACACTGAAGCTTTCTTT
d_gene: NA; j_gene: TRBJ1-1; abundance: few; v_gene: TRBV7-9; CDR3aa: CASSLAQPNTEAFF; CDR3nt: TGTGCCAGCAGCTTGGCACAGCCGAACACTGAAGCTTTCTTT
d_gene: NA; j_gene: TRBJ1-5; abundance: many; v_gene: TRBV2; CDR3aa: CASSEELSSNQPQHF; CDR3nt: TGTGCCAGCAGTGAGGAACTTTCTAGCAATCAGCCCCAGCATTTT
d_gene: NA; j_gene: TRBJ2-1; abundance: many; v_gene: TRBV7-9; CDR3aa: CASRFSGVKGNEQFF; CDR3nt: TGTGCCAGCAGGTTTAGCGGCGTCAAAGGCAATGAGCAGTTCTTC
d_gene: NA; j_gene: TRBJ2-1; abundance: many; v_gene: TRBV4-1; CDR3aa: CASSPPATRQNEQFF; CDR3nt: TGCGCCAGCAGCCCCCCAGCGACGAGACAGAATGAGCAGTTCTTC
d_gene: NA; j_gene: TRBJ2-5; abundance: many; v_gene: TRBV20-1; CDR3aa: CSAITDGAETQYF; CDR3nt: TGCAGTGCTATAACCGACGGGGCAGAGACCCAGTACTTC
d_gene: NA; j_gene: TRBJ1-5; abundance: few; v_gene: TRBV12-3/TRBV12-4; CDR3aa: CASSSRGQYSNQPQHF; CDR3nt: TGTGCCAGCAGTTCCCGCGGACAATATAGCAATCAGCCCCAGCATTTT
d_gene: TRBD2; j_gene: TRBJ2-5; abundance: many; v_gene: TRBV7-2; CDR3aa: CASSLVAGGGLGTQYF; CDR3nt: TGTGCCAGCAGCTTAGTAGCGGGAGGGGGGCTGGGGACCCAGTACTTC
d_gene: NA; j_gene: TRBJ2-1; abundance: many; v_gene: TRBV6-5; CDR3aa: CASHPGLTINEQFF; CDR3nt: TGTGCCAGCCACCCAGGACTAACTATCAATGAGCAGTTCTTC
d_gene: NA; j_gene: TRBJ1-2; abundance: many; v_gene: TRBV19; CDR3aa: CASSPQEPYGYTF; CDR3nt: TGTGCCAGTAGTCCACAGGAGCCCTATGGCTACACCTTC
d_gene: NA; j_gene: TRBJ2-1; abundance: many; v_gene: TRBV7-8; CDR3aa: CASSLERSYNEQFF; CDR3nt: TGTGCCAGCAGCTTAGAGCGCAGCTACAATGAGCAGTTCTTC
d_gene: TRBD2; j_gene: TRBJ2-7; abundance: many; v_gene: TRBV5-1; CDR3aa: CANSLPSGSNEQYF; CDR3nt: TGCGCCAACAGCTTGCCTAGCGGGAGTAACGAGCAGTACTTC
d_gene: TRBD1; j_gene: TRBJ2-7; abundance: many; v_gene: TRBV28; CDR3aa: CASGYRDRGREQYF; CDR3nt: TGTGCCAGCGGGTACCGGGACAGGGGGCGGGAGCAGTACTTC
d_gene: NA; j_gene: TRBJ2-2; abundance: many; v_gene: TRBV7-3; CDR3aa: CASSLQENTGELFF; CDR3nt: TGTGCCAGCAGCTTACAGGAGAACACCGGGGAGCTGTTTTTT
d_gene: TRBD1; j_gene: TRBJ1-1; abundance: many; v_gene: TRBV28; CDR3aa: CASSRDRGLHTEAFF; CDR3nt: TGTGCCAGCAGTCGGGACAGGGGATTGCACACTGAAGCTTTCTTT
d_gene: TRBD2; j_gene: TRBJ2-1; abundance: many; v_gene: TRBV20-1; CDR3aa: CSARPPAGGSGTYNEQFF; CDR3nt: TGCAGTGCTAGACCCCCAGCGGGAGGATCCGGGACCTACAATGAGCAGTTCTTC
d_gene: NA; j_gene: TRBJ1-6; abundance: many; v_gene: TRBV28; CDR3aa: CASSLSAGLSSPLHF; CDR3nt: TGTGCCAGCAGTTTATCGGCAGGGTTAAGCTCACCCCTCCACTTT
d_gene: TRBD2; j_gene: TRBJ2-3; abundance: many; v_gene: TRBV28; CDR3aa: CASSWGGLAGPTDTQYF; CDR3nt: TGTGCCAGCAGTTGGGGTGGATTAGCGGGGCCCACAGATACGCAGTATTTT
d_gene: TRBD2; j_gene: TRBJ2-1; abundance: many; v_gene: TRBV7-9; CDR3aa: CASSRSGSGNEQFF; CDR3nt: TGTGCCAGCAGCCGCAGCGGGAGTGGAAATGAGCAGTTCTTC
d_gene: NA; j_gene: TRBJ2-3; abundance: many; v_gene: TRBV6-2/TRBV6-3; CDR3aa: CASSYGPGRVGSTDTQYF; CDR3nt: TGTGCCAGCAGTTACGGACCCGGACGGGTTGGTAGCACAGATACGCAGTATTTT
d_gene: TRBD2; j_gene: TRBJ2-5; abundance: many; v_gene: TRBV5-1; CDR3aa: CASRQSGRAVETQYF; CDR3nt: TGCGCCAGCCGCCAGAGCGGGAGGGCCGTGGAGACCCAGTACTTC
d_gene: TRBD2; j_gene: TRBJ2-3; abundance: many; v_gene: TRBV28; CDR3aa: CASSQTSGSSTDTQYF; CDR3nt: TGTGCCAGCAGCCAGACTAGCGGGAGTAGCACAGATACGCAGTATTTT
d_gene: TRBD2; j_gene: TRBJ2-1; abundance: many; v_gene: TRBV20-1; CDR3aa: CSARVVAGGSYNEQFF; CDR3nt: TGCAGTGCTAGAGTTGTAGCGGGAGGATCCTACAATGAGCAGTTCTTC
d_gene: TRBD2; j_gene: TRBJ2-1; abundance: many; v_gene: TRBV20-1; CDR3aa: CSARVRLGLAANSYNEQFF; CDR3nt: TGCAGTGCTAGGGTGAGATTAGGACTAGCGGCCAACTCCTACAATGAGCAGTTCTTC
d_gene: TRBD2; j_gene: TRBJ2-7; abundance: many; v_gene: TRBV20-1; CDR3aa: CSAPPAGALYEQYF; CDR3nt: TGCAGTGCCCCCCCGGCGGGAGCCCTCTACGAGCAGTACTTC
d_gene: NA; j_gene: TRBJ2-1; abundance: many; v_gene: TRBV2; CDR3aa: CASSETAYNEQFF; CDR3nt: TGTGCCAGCAGCGAGACAGCCTACAATGAGCAGTTCTTC
d_gene: NA; j_gene: TRBJ2-1; abundance: many; v_gene: TRBV20-1; CDR3aa: CSASGGEWLRSYNEQFF; CDR3nt: TGCAGTGCTAGCGGTGGGGAGTGGCTTCGCTCCTACAATGAGCAGTTCTTC